Shown below are 10 T cell receptor beta chains from a single sample sequenced in a study of blood T cells in healthy people across ages. Combining a sample-barcoded 5' primer with a J-beta primer mix, a second PCR ran for roughly 7 to 11 cycles. MiXCR, run by TCRdb on the 5' RACE reads, gives a single entry per CDR3 protein. Of roughly 1.4 million distinct CDR3 sequences listed, roughly 60% are singletons. The sample was blood. The receptors were sampled from a man aged 18 to 29 in good health.

CDR3 sequence (DNA): TGTGCCAGCAGTCGAGCAGTTGCAAACGAGCAGTACTTC. Protein product: CASSRAVANEQYF. This rearrangement joins TRBV12-3 or TRBV12-4 to TRBJ2-7; D ambiguous. V was pared by 5 bases and J by 5 bases, with 13 bases between. The CDR3 is 13 amino acids.

This clonotype was observed a few times. The rearrangement uses TRBV12-3 or TRBV12-4 and TRBJ2-1, with 11 bases matching TRBD2. The ends lost 7 bases at V and 0 bases at J; junction bases unmatched: 11. The CDR3 has 18 amino acids. CDR3 in amino acids: CASTSLAGVLSSYNEQFF. DNA for the CDR3: TGTGCCAGCACCTCACTAGCGGGAGTCCTTAGCTCCTACAATGAGCAGTTCTTC.

This clonotype has a handful of counts. V is TRBV7-2 and J is TRBJ2-6; D gene ambiguous. The germline gives CDR1 SGHTA, CDR2 FQGNSA. This CDR3 comprises 16 residues. Trimming took 1 base from V and 2 from J, leaving 9 bases between them. CDR3 DNA: TGTGCCAGCAGCTTAGTTGTCCGGGCTGGGGCCAACGTCCTGACTTTC. Translating it yields CASSLVVRAGANVLTF.

This clonotype was seen more than once but under ten times. This chain connects TRBV3-1 to TRBJ1-4, with 7 bases lining up with TRBD1. This CDR3 is built from 16 residues. Looked up from germline, CDR1 is LGHDT and CDR2 is YNNKEL (reference sequence). V was clipped by 3 bases and J by 7 bases; unmatched bases: 11. The CDR3 nucleotides are TGTGCCAGCAGCCAGCTTTACAGGGGTAGAAGTGAAAAACTGTTTTTT. It is translated as CASSQLYRGRSEKLFF.

This rearrangement joins TRBV18 to TRBJ1-1, with D perhaps matching TRBD1 (6 bases). The CDR3 totals 14 residues. The ends were cut back, 0 bases at V and 4 bases at J, with 9 bases in the middle. Germline CDR1 and CDR2: KGHSH and LQKENI. CDR3 loop: CASSPPHRATEAFF. CDR3 DNA sequence: TGTGCCAGCTCACCACCGCACAGGGCCACTGAAGCTTTCTTT.

The chain carries TRBV27 and TRBJ2-7; no clear D. The germline CDR1 and CDR2 sequences are MNHEY and SMNVEV (reference sequence). V lost 5 bases and J lost 3, with 17 bases in between. The CDR3 spans 15 residues. CDR3: CASSLTDQVGYEQYF. CDR3 nucleotides: TGTGCCAGCAGTCTTACGGACCAGGTTGGCTACGAGCAGTACTTC.

The V call is TRBV10-3, the J call TRBJ2-3; D possibly corresponds to TRBD1 (6 bases). Trimming cost V 2 bases and J 4 bases, with 13 bases left between them. The CDR3 has 15 residues. The V gene's germline CDR1 is ENHRY and CDR2 SYGVKD. CDR3 nucleotides: TGTGCCATCAGTGAGCGAGGGGGTGCGGCAGATACGCAGTATTTT. This gives the protein CAISERGGAADTQYF.

The chain employs TRBV20-1 and TRBJ1-2, with D maybe TRBD1 (6 bases). The CDR3 is made up of 12 amino acids. Germline V lookup: CDR1 DFQATT, CDR2 SNEGSKA (reference sequence). V was pared by 5 bases and J by 7 bases, with 14 bases between. The CDR3, as DNA: TGCAGTGCTTGGCAGGGGCCGGGTGGCTACACCTTC. Amino acids: CSAWQGPGGYTF.

This chain connects TRBV24-1 to TRBJ2-6, with D perhaps TRBD1 (6 bases). Trimming pared 4 bases from V and 2 bases from J, leaving 20 bases between. The CDR3 runs to 19 residues. Germline CDR1 reads KGHDR; CDR2 reads SFDVKD. The CDR3, as DNA: TGTGCCACCAGTGACCCCAAGGACCCAACAGGGACTGGGGCCAACGTCCTGACTTTC. This encodes CATSDPKDPTGTGANVLTF.

DNA for the CDR3: TGCAGTGCCCCCTCCGTGGGCGACGAGCAGTACTTC. Translating it yields CSAPSVGDEQYF. The gene calls are TRBV20-1 and TRBJ2-7; D not certain. V was shortened by 6 bases and J by 5 bases, with 14 bases between the two germline ends. CDR3 size: 12 residues. Germline CDR1 DFQATT, CDR2 SNEGSKA (reference sequence).